Listed below are T cell receptor beta chains from one sample, sequenced in a study of blood T cell repertoires in COVID-19. Measured with immunoSEQ multiplex PCR; TCRdb has only the in-frame clones, and not every one. The top ten clones hold around 6.8% of a sample with fewer than 250,000 clones, roughly four fifths of them seen once. Sequencing used peripheral blood. The origin of the receptors is a woman aged 50 to 60 with acute or convalescent COVID-19. Both conserved end residues are part of each CDR3. D genes are given only for firm matches. Part of the rows lack a size; the others show once, few, many or a class for expanded clones.

>-|TRBV24-1|-|TRBJ2-5
TGTGCCACCAGTGATTCCCCCCAGGGAACGTCGGAGACCCAGTACTTC
CATSDSPQGTSETQYF
>-|TRBV3-1/TRBV3-2|-|TRBJ1-5
TGTGCCAGCAGCCAAGAAGGGGGTAATCAGCCCCAGCATTTT
CASSQEGGNQPQHF
>TRBD1|TRBV5-1|-|TRBJ1-3
TGCGCCAGCAGCTTGGAGGGGGCGGAAGGAAACACCATATATTTT
CASSLEGAEGNTIYF
>TRBD1|TRBV18|-|TRBJ1-6
TGTGCCAGCTCACGGGACAGGGGGGGCGCCTATAATTCACCCCTCCACTTT
CASSRDRGGAYNSPLHF
>-|TRBV7-8|-|TRBJ2-7
TGTGCCAGCAGCCCCACTAGAGGGGAGCAGTACTTC
CASSPTRGEQYF
>TRBD2|TRBV7-2|-|TRBJ2-7
TGTGCCAGCAGCTCGACTAGCGGAAGATACGAGCAGTACTTC
CASSSTSGRYEQYF
>-|TRBV7-3|-|TRBJ1-6
TGTGCCAGCAGCTTAAGTCACCTAGCCTCACCCCTCCACTTT
CASSLSHLASPLHF
>TRBD1|TRBV11-2|-|TRBJ2-7
TGTGCCAGCAGCCGCGCGAGGGACAGTAACTCCTACGAGCAGTACTTC
CASSRARDSNSYEQYF
>TRBD1|TRBV3-1/TRBV3-2|-|TRBJ1-6
TGTGCCAGCAGACGGACAGGGGGCTCACGCCCCCTCCACTTT
CASRRTGGSRPLHF
>-|TRBV30|-|TRBJ1-1
TGTGCCGCAACGTGGGGCCCGAACACTGAAGCTTTCTTT
CAATWGPNTEAFF
>-|TRBV6-5|-|TRBJ2-7
TGTGCCAGCAGTTACAGGGGGTCCTACGAGCAGTACTTC
CASSYRGSYEQYF
>TRBD1|TRBV10-3|-|TRBJ1-2
TGTGCCACCCAAGTCCAAAACAGGGGTTGGAACTATGGCTACACCTTC
CATQVQNRGWNYGYTF
>-|TRBV18|-|TRBJ2-7
TGTGCCAGCTCGTCGGACATGACCTACGAGCAGTACTTC
CASSSDMTYEQYF
>TRBD2|TRBV24-1|-|TRBJ2-1
TGTGCCACCAGTGACTCACTAGCGGGGTATTACAATGAGCAGTTCTTC
CATSDSLAGYYNEQFF
>-|TRBV6-5|-|TRBJ1-1
TGTGCCAGCGGGATCCCTCGGGGAAACACTGAAGCTTTCTTT
CASGIPRGNTEAFF
>TRBD1|TRBV11-2|-|TRBJ1-2
TGTGCCAGCAGCGCAAAGGGGGCGCGGGGCTACACCTTC
CASSAKGARGYTF
>TRBD2|TRBV13|-|TRBJ2-3
TGTGCCAGCAGCCCCGACGCGGGAGCGGGATCAAACACAGATACGCAGTATTTT
CASSPDAGAGSNTDTQYF
>-|TRBV5-1|once|TRBJ1-2
TGCGCCAGCAGCTTGTCCCTGCGCGCCTTTTCTAACTATGGCTACACCTTC
CASSLSLRAFSNYGYTF
>TRBD2|TRBV27|-|TRBJ2-7
TGTGCCAGCAGTAATACAGGGGGGGCTAGCGGGAGGGCAACGTACGAGCAGTACTTC
CASSNTGGASGRATYEQYF
>TRBD1|TRBV7-2|-|TRBJ2-7
TGTGCCAGCAGCTCAAGGACAGGGCTCTACGAGCAGTACTTC
CASSSRTGLYEQYF
>-|TRBV19|-|TRBJ2-5
TGTGCCAGTAGTATTCGGGCGGGAACCGGAGAGACCCAGTACTTC
CASSIRAGTGETQYF
>-|TRBV14|-|TRBJ2-2
TGTGCCAGCAGCCAACATAACACCGGGGAGCTGTTTTTT
CASSQHNTGELFF
>TRBD2|TRBV19|-|TRBJ2-1
TGTGCCAGTAGTCCGGGACTAGCGGGGGGTGGGGCCTACAATGAGCAGTTCTTC
CASSPGLAGGGAYNEQFF
>-|TRBV6-5|few|TRBJ1-6
TGTGCCAGCAGTTACGGGCGGGTAAATTCACCCCTCCACTTT
CASSYGRVNSPLHF
>-|TRBV5-4|-|TRBJ1-5
TGTGCCAGCAGCTCACAGGGACCGATAAATCAGCCCCAGCATTTT
CASSSQGPINQPQHF
>-|TRBV5-5|-|TRBJ2-2
TGTGCCAGCAGCATGAGGTCCGGGGAGCTGTTTTTT
CASSMRSGELFF
>TRBD2|TRBV10-1|few|TRBJ2-5
TGCGCCAGCAGTGAGTCCCTGGCGGGAGCTGAGACCCAGTACTTC
CASSESLAGAETQYF
>-|TRBV28|few|TRBJ1-5
TGTGCCAGCAAGGAGCGCCCGGGTGGAAATCAGCCCCAGCATTTT
CASKERPGGNQPQHF
>TRBD1|TRBV4-1|-|TRBJ2-5
TGCGCCAGCAGCAGGCGACAGGGTGAGTTAGAGACCCAGTACTTC
CASSRRQGELETQYF
>-|TRBV6-5|-|TRBJ2-1
TGTGCCAGCAGAGGACTAACTTACAATGAGCAGTTCTTC
CASRGLTYNEQFF
>TRBD1|TRBV5-5|-|TRBJ2-7
TGTGCCAGCAACCTGGGCCCGGACAGGGGATTCGAGCAGTACTTC
CASNLGPDRGFEQYF
>-|TRBV4-1|-|TRBJ2-1
TGCGCCAGCAGCCAAGATGGGGCTAGTGAGCAGTTCTTC
CASSQDGASEQFF
>TRBD1|TRBV4-2|-|TRBJ1-2
TGTGCCAGCAGCCACGACAGGGTAGACTATGGCTACACCTTC
CASSHDRVDYGYTF
>TRBD2|TRBV6-2/TRBV6-3|few|TRBJ2-4
TGTGCCAGCAGTTCGCTGAGTAGCGGGGGGGCCGCCAAAAACATTCAGTACTTC
CASSSLSSGGAAKNIQYF
>-|TRBV24-1|once|TRBJ1-5
TGTGCCACCAGTGACGGGACTTATTATCAGCCCCAGCATTTT
CATSDGTYYQPQHF
>-|TRBV10-3|-|TRBJ2-2
TGTGCCATCGGGGCGGAGAGGGGGTCCGGGGAGCTGTTTTTT
CAIGAERGSGELFF
>-|TRBV7-3|-|TRBJ2-2
TGTGCCAGCAGCTTGGGACTTCGCACCGGGGAGCTGTTTTTT
CASSLGLRTGELFF
>TRBD1|TRBV15|-|TRBJ2-3
TGTGCCACCAGCAGAGGGTGGCAGGGGGCGGGGACGCAGTATTTT
CATSRGWQGAGTQYF
>TRBD1|TRBV13|-|TRBJ1-6
TGTGCCAGCAGCCTAGGGACAGGGTATAATTCACCCCTCCACTTT
CASSLGTGYNSPLHF
>TRBD1|TRBV24-1|-|TRBJ1-2
TGTGCCACCAGGGGAACAGGGGAGGACTATGGCTACACCTTC
CATRGTGEDYGYTF
>-|TRBV2|once|TRBJ1-1
TGTGCCAGCAGTCTCCTGAGCGCTCGCATGAACACTGAAGCTTTCTTT
CASSLLSARMNTEAFF